This T cell receptor (beta chain) was retrieved from a study of T cells in Graves' hyperthyroidism and ophthalmopathy. This clonotype has just a few counts. CDR3 length: 15 amino acids. J gave up 4 bases and V 8 bases, and 10 bases lay outside the gene matches. Per germline, CDR1 MNHEY and CDR2 SVGEGT. Authors of the study amplified TCR beta CDR3 regions from RNA transcripts. HTBI primers were used for first-round RT-PCR of the TCR CDR3. Each CDR3 protein gets one entry after TCRdb re-called the multiplex PCR reads with MiXCR. Seen here are 600,000 or so distinct CDR3 sequences, about 14% observed once, and the top ten hold about 12%.

Sequencing was done on a sample of blood. This TCR derives from a woman between 50 and 59 years old with Graves' ophthalmopathy. The chain uses TRBV6-2 or TRBV6-3 and TRBJ1-1, with 10 bases fitting TRBD1. DNA of the CDR3: TGTGCCAGCCGAATCCCGACAGGGGGCACCACTGAAGCTTTCTTT. This translates into CASRIPTGGTTEAFF.